The subject of this entry is one TCR beta chain. The data originate from a study of radiotherapy plus CTLA-4 blockade in lung cancer. The V end was cut by 4 bases, the J end by 0 bases, with 3 bases between. The CDR3 consists of 12 residues. The germline V gene has CDR1 SGHVS and CDR2 FQNEAQ. The repertoire was sequenced with immunoSEQ multiplex PCR; TCRdb's copy has only in-frame clones and lacks some. The table lists roughly 51,000 clones, around nine tenths of them singletons. This rearrangement joins TRBV7-8 to TRBJ1-1; D remains ambiguous. This TCR came from a human donor with non-small cell lung cancer that progressed on radiotherapy plus ipilimumab. Some clones in this sample may be carry-over from other donors' samples. The source was peripheral blood, collected from a patient treated with radiotherapy plus ipilimumab. CDR3 in DNA: TGTGCCAGCAGCTCAATGAACACTGAAGCTTTCTTT. This gives the protein CASSSMNTEAFF.